This T cell receptor (beta chain) appears in the sequencing data of a study of CD8+CD57+ T cells in acquired aplastic anemia. On this clonotype itself: What it binds is not known.

Using genomic DNA as the template, TCR beta VDJ and CDR3 profiling was carried out. TCRdb reprocessed the reads with MiXCR, giving one entry per CDR3 protein. Of 150,000 or so distinct CDR3 sequences listed, around 60% were seen once; the top ten hold over 40%. Overall study results and limits: Comparison of patients with controls identified around 30 shared CD8+ CDR3 sequences.

The germline V gene has CDR1 LGHNA and CDR2 YNFKEQ. The V end was cut by 0 bases, the J end by 4 bases, with 12 bases between. CDR3 length: 15 residues. Sequencing used sorted CD4+, CD8+, or CD8+CD57+ T cells (not recorded which) from PBMCs. The chain employs TRBV4-2 and TRBJ2-5; a possible D gene is TRBD1 (7 bases). The receptor's source is a human donor in good health. In DNA, the CDR3 is TGTGCCAGCAGCCAAGATCAGGGGGGAGTAGAGACCCAGTACTTC. Amino acids: CASSQDQGGVETQYF.